The 32 T cell receptor beta chains presented below share a single source sample, sequenced in a study of T-cell reconstitution after alpha-beta-depleted transplantation in children. Unique molecular identifiers tagged the TCRbeta library. TCRdb itself ran the PCR reads through MiXCR, one entry per CDR3 protein. The data contain roughly 250,000 distinct CDR3 sequences, around 8% of them seen just once; the ten biggest clones take up just under 6.5%. Sequenced here: PBMCs, mostly from graft donor cells, sampled 180 days after TCRalphabeta/CD19-depleted stem cell transplant. The receptors shown here come from a male patient younger than 18 who had a stem cell transplant for acute lymphoblastic leukemia, so the T cells may come from the graft donor.

The sample holds many counts of this clonotype. The CDR3 coding sequence is TGCAGTGCGGGGATCGGACAGATCAAGAGACCCCAGTACTTC. It translates to CSAGIGQIKRPQYF. The chain is built from TRBV20-1 and TRBJ2-5; D is perhaps TRBD1 (6 bases). From germline, CDR1 is DFQATT and CDR2 SNEGSKA (reference sequence). CDR3 size: 14 residues. V shed 6 bases and J shed 9 bases, with 23 bases lying between them.

This clonotype has ten or more counts. V usage is TRBV5-1 and J usage is TRBJ2-1; no clear D. V dropped 4 bases and J dropped 6 bases, with 11 bases sitting between them. Germline loops: CDR1 SGHRS, CDR2 YFSETQ. The CDR3 runs 13 residues. The CDR3 loop reads CASSPFAGNEQFF. CDR3 in DNA: TGCGCCAGCAGCCCCTTCGCAGGCAATGAGCAGTTCTTC.

This clonotype was seen many times. This rearrangement joins TRBV19 to TRBJ2-2; D not resolved. Germline V CDR1 and CDR2: LNHDA, SQIVND (reference sequence). Trimming shortened V by 3 bases and J by 0 bases, and 5 bases separated the two germline ends. The CDR3 has 14 amino acids. The DNA for the CDR3 is TGTGCCAGTAGTATGACAACGAACACCGGGGAGCTGTTTTTT. This encodes CASSMTTNTGELFF.

The table lists this clonotype with many counts. The chain uses TRBV11-2 and TRBJ2-1; no clear D. V was clipped by 5 bases and J by 7 bases, with 9 bases between them. CDR1 is SGHAT, CDR2 FQNNGV, per germline. The CDR3 covers 12 residues. The CDR3 spells CASSPGLNEQFF. CDR3 nucleotides: TGTGCCAGCAGCCCGGGCCTTAATGAGCAGTTCTTC.

There are many counts of this clonotype. This chain uses TRBV15 with TRBJ1-5; no clear D. Per the germline V gene, CDR1 is LNHNV and CDR2 is YYDKDF (reference sequence). V shed 3 bases and J shed 7 bases, with 13 bases lying between them. CDR3 length: 14 amino acids. For the CDR3, the DNA is TGTGCCACCAGCAGCCACAACACCTCACAGCCCCAGCATTTT. As protein: CATSSHNTSQPQHF.

This clonotype occurred many times. The rearrangement joins TRBV6-2 or TRBV6-3 to TRBJ1-2; 7 nucleotides match TRBD1. This CDR3 is 16 amino acids long. Trimming took 4 bases from V and 5 from J; bases not matched to a gene: 13. Looked up from germline, CDR1 is MNHEY and CDR2 is SVGEGT. CDR3 coding DNA: TGTGCCAGCAGTTCTTCCTCGTGGGGACAGCTGTATGGCTACACCTTC. Encoded protein: CASSSSSWGQLYGYTF.

This clonotype has at least ten counts. The rearrangement joins TRBV18 to TRBJ1-5; no clear D gene. From germline, CDR1 is KGHSH and CDR2 LQKENI. Trimming removed 3 bases from V and 0 bases from J, with 12 bases in between. The CDR3 consists of 16 residues. CDR3 coding DNA: TGTGCCAGCTCACCTACGGGGAGTCCTAGCAATCAGCCCCAGCATTTT. Residues: CASSPTGSPSNQPQHF. Using reference TRBV18 and TRBJ1-5 for the parts outside the CDR3, the full variable domain is NAGVMQNPRHLVRRRGQEARLRCSPMKGHSHVYWYRQLPEEGLKFMVYLQKENIIDESGMPKERFSAEFPKEGPSILRIQQVVRGDSAAYFCASSPTGSPSNQPQHFGDGTRLSIL.

This clonotype was seen at least ten times. The V and J genes are TRBV5-1 and TRBJ2-5; D may match TRBD1 or TRBD2 (5 bases each). Germline lookup yields CDR1 SGHRS and CDR2 YFSETQ. The CDR3 has 15 residues. The V end was cut by 0 bases, the J end by 1 base, with 10 bases between. The DNA for the CDR3 is TGCGCCAGCAGCTTGGCCTGGGGACGCCAAGAGACCCAGTACTTC. This sequence encodes CASSLAWGRQETQYF.

Many counts were recorded for this clonotype. The chain carries TRBV12-3 or TRBV12-4 and TRBJ2-2, with TRBD1 identical over 11 bases. V lost 7 bases to trimming and J lost 8 bases; unmatched junction nucleotides: 9. CDR3 length equals 15 residues. The CDR3 sequence is CASTSRTGGMGELFF. The CDR3 coding sequence is TGTGCCAGCACCTCAAGGACAGGGGGCATGGGGGAGCTGTTTTTT.

This clonotype has more than one count but fewer than ten. The junction differs from germline at one of its ends, possibly a read error. This rearrangement joins TRBV28 to TRBJ2-7, with TRBD1 matching over 8 bases. The CDR3 runs 13 residues. Germline loops: CDR1 MDHEN, CDR2 SYDVKM. The CDR3 bases are TGTGCCAGCTCCGGGGACAGGTCCCGAGTTAACGGGTTC. This translates into CASSGDRSRVNGF. Full variable domain (rest looked up from reference TRBV28 and TRBJ2-7): DVKVTQSSRYLVKRTGEKVFLECVQDMDHENMFWYRQDPGLGLRLIYFSYDVKMKEKGDIPEGYSVSREKKERFSLILESASTNQTSMYLCASSGDRSRVNGFGPGTRLTVT.

The V gene is TRBV7-9, the J gene TRBJ2-3; TRBD1 agrees at 7 bases. V lost 5 bases to trimming and J lost 5 bases; unmatched junction nucleotides: 10. The CDR3 contains 15 residues. Germline CDR1 is SEHNR and CDR2 is FQNEAQ (reference sequence). The CDR3 bases are TGTGCCAGCAGCCGCCGACAGGGCCTGGGAGATACGCAGTATTTT. Amino acids: CASSRRQGLGDTQYF.

This clonotype was counted at least ten times. The chain links TRBV5-1 to TRBJ1-1, with D possibly TRBD1 on 6 matching bases. V lost 4 bases to trimming and J lost 4 bases, with 14 bases between them. Germline V gene lookup returns CDR1 SGHRS and CDR2 YFSETQ. The CDR3 totals 14 residues. The CDR3 bases are TGCGCCAGCAGCAAAGGGGGTTTAGGCACTGAAGCTTTCTTT. It codes for CASSKGGLGTEAFF.

This clonotype has at least ten counts. V and J are TRBV5-1 and TRBJ1-2; the D gene is possibly TRBD1 (6 bases). The germline CDR1 and CDR2 sequences are SGHRS and YFSETQ. This CDR3 has 15 residues. With 3 bases removed from V and 6 bases from J, the gap between germline ends came to 18 bases. The CDR3 DNA is TGCGCCAGCAGCTGGTCCTCTGACAGGCGGAATGGCTACACCTTC. Translating it yields CASSWSSDRRNGYTF. Combining the CDR3 with reference TRBV5-1 and TRBJ1-2 gives the whole variable domain KAGVTQTPRYLIKTRGQQVTLSCSPISGHRSVSWYQQTPGQGLQFLFEYFSETQRNKGNFPGRFSGRQFSNSRSEMNVSTLELGDSALYLCASSWSSDRRNGYTFGSGTRLTVV.

This chain connects TRBV20-1 to TRBJ2-6; D perhaps matches TRBD1 (6 bases). Trimming pared 4 bases from V and 4 bases from J, leaving 20 bases between. This CDR3 has 17 amino acids. The germline gives CDR1 DFQATT, CDR2 SNEGSKA (reference sequence). The CDR3 DNA sequence: TGCAGTGCTAAGGCGACAGGCTGGCTGGTCGGGGCCAACGTCCTGACTTTC. The encoded protein is CSAKATGWLVGANVLTF.

In this sample, this clonotype turned up many times. V and J are TRBV7-6 and TRBJ1-3; no clear D. Trimming took 7 bases from V and 3 from J, leaving 10 bases between them. Germline V gives CDR1 SGHVS, CDR2 FNYEAQ. The CDR3 sequence is 13 residues long. The CDR3 sequence: CASTSLYGNTIYF. The CDR3, as DNA: TGTGCCAGCACCTCCTTATATGGAAACACCATATATTTT.

This clonotype occurred many times. The rearrangement joins TRBV10-3 to TRBJ2-5; the D is unclear. The CDR3 has 11 residues. V lost 3 bases and J 7 bases, leaving 6 bases between the germline ends. Germline loops: CDR1 ENHRY, CDR2 SYGVKD. The chain's CDR3 is CAISESGTQYF. The DNA of the CDR3 is TGTGCCATCAGTGAATCGGGGACCCAGTACTTC.

This clonotype has only a few counts. The V call is TRBV4-2, the J call TRBJ1-6, with D possibly being TRBD1 (6 bases). The V gene's germline CDR1 is LGHNA and CDR2 YNFKEQ. Between the trimmed V and J ends, which lost 1 base and 6 bases, there was a span of 7 bases. The CDR3 loop spans 14 amino acids. The CDR3 region is CASSQAQGNSPLHF. The CDR3 coding sequence is TGTGCCAGCAGCCAAGCACAGGGTAATTCACCCCTCCACTTT.

The sample holds many counts of this clonotype. The chain has TRBV12-3 or TRBV12-4 and TRBJ2-3, with a weak D call TRBD1 (7 bases). This CDR3 is built from 16 residues. V lost 5 bases and J 5 bases, leaving 20 bases between the germline ends. The chain's CDR3 is CASSPRGRGEIDTQYF. The CDR3 coding sequence is TGTGCCAGCAGTCCCCGGGGCAGGGGGGAGATAGATACGCAGTATTTT.

This clonotype occurred many times. The V call is TRBV20-1, the J call TRBJ2-1; TRBD2 matches 14 bases. The CDR3 sequence is 14 residues long. V lost 3 bases and J lost 7; bases outside the gene matches: 2. From germline, CDR1 is DFQATT and CDR2 SNEGSKA (reference sequence). The CDR3 DNA reads TGCAGTGCTAGGGGGACTAGCGGGGGAAATGAGCAGTTCTTC. This translates into CSARGTSGGNEQFF.

This clonotype was detected many times. The genes are TRBV4-3 and TRBJ2-6; 7 nucleotides line up with TRBD1. The germline V gene has CDR1 LGHNA and CDR2 YSLEER. CDR3 length: 18 amino acids. With 5 bases clipped from V and 1 base from J, the junction kept 11 bases outside the gene matches. CDR3 DNA sequence: TGCGCCAGCAGCTTTGTGGCAGGGGGTCTGTCTGGGGCCAACGTCCTGACTTTC. Protein product: CASSFVAGGLSGANVLTF.

This clonotype has a count of ten or more. The chain links TRBV5-1 to TRBJ1-5; possibly TRBD1 for D (6 bases). Germline V gene sequence: CDR1 SGHRS, CDR2 YFSETQ. The CDR3 covers 13 residues. V was clipped by 4 bases and J by 5 bases, with 10 bases between them. CDR3 in DNA: TGCGCCAGCAGCCTGACAGGATATCAGCCCCAGCATTTT. It is translated as CASSLTGYQPQHF.

This clonotype has a count of ten or more. The chain combines TRBV28 with TRBJ2-7; 9 positions match TRBD1. CDR3 size: 14 residues. After removal of 5 bases from V and 4 bases from J, the junction contained 6 bases not matched to a gene. CDR1 is MDHEN and CDR2 is SYDVKM in the germline V gene. CDR3 nucleotides: TGTGCCAGCAGTATCGGGACAGGGTGGTACGAGCAGTACTTC. Its protein product is CASSIGTGWYEQYF.

This clonotype was picked up a small number of times. The chain combines TRBV19 with TRBJ1-5; a weak D match, TRBD1 (5 bases). V gave up 0 bases and J gave up 4 bases, with 10 bases separating them. Germline CDR1 reads LNHDA; CDR2 reads SQIVND (reference sequence). CDR3 length equals 15 residues. DNA for the CDR3: TGTGCCAGTAGTATAGATCCGACAGATAATCAGCCCCAGCATTTT. Its protein product is CASSIDPTDNQPQHF.

This clonotype has ten or more counts. The rearrangement uses TRBV20-1 and TRBJ2-5; TRBD2 matches at 9 bases. Germline CDR1 and CDR2: DFQATT and SNEGSKA (reference sequence). This CDR3 region has 16 residues. V lost 5 bases to trimming and J lost 5 bases; unmatched junction nucleotides: 15. CDR3 nucleotide sequence: TGCAGTGCTCCCCCCACCCCGGGACTAGCCACGGAGACCCAGTACTTC. Its translation: CSAPPTPGLATETQYF.

This clonotype has a count of ten or more. The chain carries TRBV20-1 and TRBJ1-2; D is undetermined. The V and J ends lost 5 bases and 4 bases respectively, with 20 bases between them. Germline V lookup: CDR1 DFQATT, CDR2 SNEGSKA (reference sequence). The CDR3 consists of 15 residues. CDR3 sequence (DNA): TGCAGTGCTCCGGGTGGGAGTACGAGGAGCTATGGCTACACCTTC. It specifies CSAPGGSTRSYGYTF.

This clonotype was detected many times. The genes are TRBV20-1 and TRBJ2-3; 10 positions match TRBD2. Germline loops: CDR1 DFQATT, CDR2 SNEGSKA (reference sequence). The CDR3 has 16 amino acids. With 4 bases clipped from V and 0 bases from J, the junction kept 7 bases outside the gene matches. DNA of the CDR3: TGCAGTGCTACCCGTTTGACTAGCGGGAGCACAGATACGCAGTATTTT. It specifies CSATRLTSGSTDTQYF.

This clonotype was seen at least ten times. The V gene is TRBV10-3, the J gene TRBJ2-1, with D possibly being TRBD1 or TRBD2 (5 bases each). The CDR3 runs to 13 residues. V lost 8 bases, J lost 7 bases, and 15 bases lay in between. Per germline, CDR1 ENHRY and CDR2 SYGVKD. The CDR3 region is CAIGGSPLNEQFF. As DNA, the CDR3 is TGTGCCATCGGGGGTAGCCCCCTTAATGAGCAGTTCTTC.

CDR3 amino acids: CASSSFPPWRAGGNEQFF. As DNA, the CDR3 is TGTGCCAGCAGCTCGTTCCCACCTTGGCGAGCGGGGGGCAATGAGCAGTTCTTC. The chain employs TRBV11-1 and TRBJ2-1; 9 nucleotides agree with TRBD2. J gave up 6 bases and V 4 bases, and 16 bases lay outside the gene matches. The CDR3 contains 18 residues. CDR1 and CDR2 (germline): SGHAT, FQDESV (reference sequence).

There are a few counts of this clonotype. This sequence joins TRBV18 and TRBJ2-2; 11 bases align to TRBD2. The germline V gene encodes CDR1 KGHSH and CDR2 LQKENI. V trimming: 0 bases; J trimming: 6 bases; junction bases outside the gene matches: 6. The CDR3 length is 17 residues. This CDR3 reads CASSPPLAGGLAGELFF. The DNA of the CDR3 is TGTGCCAGCTCACCACCCCTAGCGGGGGGCCTCGCCGGGGAGCTGTTTTTT.

The rearrangement uses TRBV20-1 and TRBJ2-5; perhaps TRBD2 as D (6 bases). This CDR3 spans 18 amino acids. From germline, CDR1 is DFQATT and CDR2 SNEGSKA (reference sequence). The germline V and J ends were trimmed by 6 bases and 1 base, with 27 bases remaining between them. The CDR3 loop reads CSAGKPAGRGLTQETQYF. The CDR3 DNA follows: TGCAGTGCCGGCAAACCGGCCGGACGGGGGTTGACCCAAGAGACCCAGTACTTC.

V is TRBV4-2 and J is TRBJ1-1; the D gene is possibly TRBD1 (5 bases). Trimming took off 4 bases at V and 1 base at J, with 16 bases between the two ends. Germline loops: CDR1 LGHNA, CDR2 YNFKEQ. The CDR3 is 16 amino acids. In nucleotides, the CDR3 is TGTGCCAGCAGCCCAAGGGAGGGGAGTTCGAACACTGAAGCTTTCTTT. It yields the protein CASSPREGSSNTEAFF.

This clonotype was seen at least ten times. This chain connects TRBV5-1 to TRBJ2-7, with D perhaps TRBD2 (6 bases). The V gene lost 4 bases and the J gene lost 0 bases, with 17 bases spanning the gap. Per germline, CDR1 SGHRS and CDR2 YFSETQ. The CDR3 extends over 16 amino acids. The CDR3 bases are TGCGCCAGCAGCGGGGGACGGGGGTCCAGCTCCTACGAGCAGTACTTC. Translating it yields CASSGGRGSSSYEQYF.